The T cell receptor beta chain under discussion was sequenced for a study of cytomegalovirus exposure and HLA in healthy donors. Study summary: The study placed less than 90% of its 350 to 450 genotyped donors in the Caucasian-associated ancestry cluster. The study's findings and limits: Analysis performed later found 15,000 or so TCR beta sequences associated with HLA alleles at 0.05 false discovery rate. Listed as cytomegalovirus-associated were more than 150 TCR beta chains. What a later analysis showed was that several of the most significant clusters appeared linked to common viral pathogens.

CDR3 length: 15 residues. Trimming cost V 10 bases and J 3 bases; bases outside gene matches: 10. Germline V gene sequence: CDR1 LNHDA, CDR2 SQIVND (reference sequence). The PCR had 60 Vbeta and 13 Jbeta primers. TCRdb's copy holds only in-frame clones and misses some; the assay was immunoSEQ multiplex PCR. In the table there are approximately 160,000 clones, 68% of which are singletons. Concerning this clone itself: The antigen is not known.

Sequenced: PBMCs. The V gene is TRBV19, the J gene TRBJ2-2, with 8 bases that match TRBD1. The receptor was derived from a man aged 50 or older in good health and CMV-seronegative. CDR3 region: CATIQTGVDTGELFF. The CDR3 bases are TGTGCCACCATTCAGACAGGGGTGGACACCGGGGAGCTGTTTTTT.